The clone carrying this TCR beta chain has at least ten counts. Antigen unknown. The CDR3 is 14 residues long. Germline lookup yields CDR1 SQVTM and CDR2 ANQGSEA. The V segment lost 5 bases and the J segment 10 bases; nucleotides outside the gene matches: 9. Taking about 19-32 mg of unsorted bulk tissue, the authors co-extracted RNA and DNA. The source of the sample is a study of tumor-infiltrating lymphocytes in primary liver carcinoma. Study background: Donors had hepatocellular carcinoma or combined HCC and intrahepatic cholangiocarcinoma.

A primer matching the constant region was used to make TCR beta cDNA from approximately 500 ng of total RNA. Researchers made the TCR beta libraries by running three nested multiplex PCR rounds with slightly modified ARM-PCR. The first two PCR rounds used TRBV1-TRBV30 primers with a Cbeta primer, roughly 10 cycles each. TCRdb re-derived calls from the multiplex PCR reads in MiXCR, one entry per CDR3 protein. The sample comprises 80,000 or so distinct CDR3 sequences, approximately 62% of which are singletons, and less than 30% rests with the top ten. Notes on the study in general: Whereas tumor region pairs overlapped more, tumor-adjacent and tumor-blood pairs overlapped less. Tumor tissue displayed a significantly greater top-250-clone fraction than blood (p = 0.039).

The J gene is TRBJ2-1, the V gene TRBV29-1; 12 nucleotides line up with TRBD2. The TCR comes from a man in his forties with primary liver carcinoma and hepatitis B virus infection. The sample comprised tumor-adjacent normal liver tissue. The CDR3: CSVFGLAGYGEQFF. The CDR3 DNA is TGCAGCGTTTTTGGACTAGCGGGATATGGAGAGCAGTTCTTC.